These 7 T cell receptor beta chains were all obtained from the same sample, sequenced in a study of T cell responses to AZD1222 COVID-19 vaccine. Assay used: immunoSEQ multiplex PCR; TCRdb lists only in-frame clones, some missing. The sample yields around 72,000 clones, around nine tenths seen once. The source was peripheral blood, collected on day 0 of AZD1222 vaccination. The receptors were sampled from an adult in good health.

V is TRBV28 and J is TRBJ2-2; 7 nucleotides match TRBD2. CDR3 size: 15 residues. Losses at the gene ends were 5 bases for V and 4 bases for J; bases not matched to a gene: 7. CDR1 is MDHEN and CDR2 is SYDVKM in the germline V gene. CDR3 nucleotides: TGTGCCAGCAGTCCGGGGGGTCCAGTCACCGGGGAGCTGTTTTTT. Amino acid sequence: CASSPGGPVTGELFF.

V and J are TRBV28 and TRBJ1-5, with a weak D call TRBD1 (6 bases). V was trimmed by 1 base and J by 4 bases, leaving 11 bases between them. This CDR3 contains 15 residues. CDR1 and CDR2 (germline): MDHEN, SYDVKM. This CDR3 is CASSLFRGRNQPQHF. As DNA, the CDR3 is TGTGCCAGCAGTTTATTCAGGGGACGGAATCAGCCCCAGCATTTT.

The chain employs TRBV25-1 and TRBJ1-2; D unresolved. From germline, CDR1 is MGHDK and CDR2 SYGVNS. The V end lost 4 bases, the J end lost 3 bases, and 12 bases lay between the germline ends. CDR3 length: 14 residues. Written as DNA, the CDR3 is TGTGCCAGCAGTGGGGGAACAGACCACTATGGCTACACCTTC. It specifies CASSGGTDHYGYTF.

This clone has only a few counts. This chain's CDR3 is CASKRLVMAGELFF. In DNA form, the CDR3 reads TGTGCCAGCAAGAGACTAGTAATGGCCGGGGAGCTGTTTTTT. This rearrangement joins TRBV2 to TRBJ2-2; perhaps TRBD2 as D (6 bases). V lost 7 bases and J 6 bases, leaving 15 bases between the germline ends. Germline loops: CDR1 SNHLY, CDR2 FYNNEI. CDR3 length: 14 residues.

This rearrangement joins TRBV9 to TRBJ1-1, with unresolved D. The V gene lost 0 bases and the J gene lost 3 bases, with 6 bases spanning the gap. Germline-derived CDR1 and CDR2 are SGDLS and YYNGEE. The CDR3 runs to 13 residues. The CDR3 nucleotides read TGTGCCAGCAGCGTAGCTGGAGACACTGAAGCTTTCTTT. The encoded protein is CASSVAGDTEAFF.

V and J are TRBV20-1 and TRBJ1-5; D uncertain. The CDR3 is made up of 16 amino acids. V lost 3 bases to trimming and J lost 0 bases, with 15 bases between them. Germline V gives CDR1 DFQATT, CDR2 SNEGSKA (reference sequence). CDR3 protein: CSASDGSAVSNQPQHF. The CDR3 DNA reads as TGCAGTGCTAGTGACGGGTCGGCAGTTAGCAATCAGCCCCAGCATTTT.

The chain combines TRBV19 with TRBJ1-2; D is possibly TRBD1 (5 bases). The V gene's germline CDR1 is LNHDA and CDR2 SQIVND (reference sequence). V gave up 3 bases and J gave up 6 bases, with 14 bases separating them. The CDR3 length is 14 residues. This CDR3 is CASSMGRVSDGYTF. The DNA for the CDR3 is TGTGCCAGTAGTATGGGACGGGTTAGCGATGGCTACACCTTC.